The clone carrying this TCR beta chain has ten or more counts. 5'RACE with 10-nucleotide random UMIs produced the cDNA. Using its own MiXCR run on the 5' RACE reads, TCRdb lists one record per CDR3 protein. The profile shows 55,000 to 80,000 distinct CDR3 sequences, around 4.7% of them singletons. CDR1 and CDR2 from the germline V gene are SGDLS and YYNGEE. The CDR3 consists of 14 residues. The V and J ends lost 0 bases and 3 bases respectively, with 9 bases between them. This specimen comes from a study of neurological immune-mediated disorders. Sequenced material: PBMCs. This rearrangement joins TRBV9 to TRBJ1-1, with D possibly matching TRBD1 (6 bases). The TCR originated in a woman aged 45-65 years with multiple sclerosis. This chain's CDR3 is CASSVEAGDTEAFF. CDR3 in DNA: TGTGCCAGCAGCGTAGAGGCAGGGGACACTGAAGCTTTCTTT.